These T cell receptor beta chains were read from a single sample in a study. Each CDR3 protein is one row after TCRdb ran MiXCR on the multiplex PCR reads. Of 800 to 1,000 distinct CDR3 sequences listed, roughly 9.1% were seen once; the top ten hold around 86%. Source material: naive CD4+ T cells sorted from blood. All receptors come from a female donor with breast cancer. Both conserved end residues are part of each CDR3. The D gene is left open where the match is weak.

D gene | V gene | CDR3 protein
. | TRBV12-3/TRBV12-4 | CASSLFGANVGYTF
. | TRBV12-3/TRBV12-4 | CASSDELTKPRGYTF
. | TRBV12-3/TRBV12-4 | CASTSIRSRYGYTF
. | TRBV12-3/TRBV12-4 | CASSLSGYYGYTF
TRBD1 | TRBV12-3/TRBV12-4 | CASLGTAQVYGYTF
. | TRBV12-3/TRBV12-4 | CASRPTGYGYTF
. | TRBV12-3/TRBV12-4 | CASSHPGVNGYTF
. | TRBV12-3/TRBV12-4 | CASGLGTLGNYGYTF
. | TRBV12-3/TRBV12-4 | CASSDTLTVNRGYTF
. | TRBV12-3/TRBV12-4 | CASSSRVGYTF
TRBD1 | TRBV12-3/TRBV12-4 | CASSRTGTINGYTF
. | TRBV12-3/TRBV12-4 | CASSWSSNYGYTF
. | TRBV12-3/TRBV12-4 | CASSGVIPMPYGYTF
. | TRBV12-3/TRBV12-4 | CASRVRGITTYGYTF
TRBD1 | TRBV12-3/TRBV12-4 | CASSPGTVNYGYTF
. | TRBV12-3/TRBV12-4 | CASSIGPNYGYTF
. | TRBV12-3/TRBV12-4 | CASSLMDGANYGYTF
. | TRBV12-3/TRBV12-4 | CASSSPGLSNYGYTF
. | TRBV12-3/TRBV12-4 | CASSRTYSYGYTF
. | TRBV12-3/TRBV12-4 | CASTDSGDYGYTF
. | TRBV12-3/TRBV12-4 | CASSLIWGNYGYTF
. | TRBV12-3/TRBV12-4 | CASSFPANYGYTF
TRBD1 | TRBV12-3/TRBV12-4 | CASGSGTDYGYTF
. | TRBV12-3/TRBV12-4 | CASSFDRSYGYTF
TRBD1 | TRBV12-3/TRBV12-4 | CASSSWTGRGQNYGYTF
. | TRBV12-3/TRBV12-4 | CASSLTRAGNYGYTF
TRBD1 | TRBV12-3/TRBV12-4 | CASSLGQGGYTF
. | TRBV12-3/TRBV12-4 | CASSASGHLYGYTF
. | TRBV12-3/TRBV12-4 | CASSLQGTYGYTF
TRBD1 | TRBV12-3/TRBV12-4 | CASRVTGANYGYTF